This TCR beta chain came from a study of STAT3 mutations in large granular lymphocyte leukemia (dated by TCRdb to between 2018 and 2020). With regard to the full study: About half of the T-LGLL patients who underwent longitudinal sequencing carried canonical activating STAT3 mutations. On average, sequencing was done at approximately 4.2 time points per patient, with the number of samplings ranging from 2 to 8. From an initial cohort of approximately 190 LGL patients, over 15 representative T-LGLL cases were picked for longitudinal TCRbeta and STAT3 sequencing. As controls, the study also included longitudinal sequencing of a couple of patients with natural killer LGL leukemia. Serial deep sequencing of TCRbeta CDR3 and STAT3 was performed in patients with T-cell large granular lymphocyte leukemia to reconstruct clonal hierarchy and dynamics. More than half of T-LGLL patients received one or more immunosuppressive therapy regimens, with hematologic response in 40% of those treated.

The same DNA, extracted from blood mononuclear cells, served for both the TCR sequencing and the STAT3 sequencing. General findings and caveats noted by the study authors: At least one immunodominant TCRbeta clonotype was present in every T-LGLL patient, and multiple immunodominant subclonotypes appeared in about half of the T-LGLL patients. Persisting codominant clonotypes in some patients meant a small but highly pathogenic clone may have been missed. Variable intervals between samplings and differing treatment regimens complicated linking therapy response to changes in TCR clonal burden. The burden of the dominant TCR clone was higher than the STAT3 mutant burden in several patients, which suggests that the STAT3 mutation arose secondarily inside a clone that had already expanded. Because no samples were available when a clone first appeared, clonal expansion had to be inferred from samplings taken at other points. TCR clonotype switching after therapy was seen in about 35% of the 18 patients, with all newly emerging clones being STAT3 wild type.

Trimming costs V 1 base and J 2 bases, and their ends lie 9 bases apart. Measured from the cysteine to the phenylalanine, the CDR3 is 14 residues long. This entry keeps only the CDR3 DNA: 42 bases, framed from base 1. CDR1 and CDR2 (LGHNA, YNFKEQ) derive from the germline V gene. To note about this clone: This clone's antigen is unknown. Per-base quality was not reported, and no clone a single base away is much larger than it.

An Illumina MiSeq was used to sequence the TCRbeta libraries, yielding an average of about 42,000 productive templates per sample. The immunoSEQ assay, which uses multiplex PCR amplification, was used to generate TCRbeta CDR3 libraries. The original methods were these. Repertoire diversity was calculated as previously defined, and values close to 0 indicated extremely monoclonal samples. The clones in this table, taken by TCRdb from immuneACCESS, are in-frame only. Not every clone is retained; where verified, under half of the shortfall comes from an unresolved V gene, and the cause of the rest is unknown. V and J calls and clone size are copied from that table; D and trimming were computed from the DNA. This sample holds fewer than 7,500 clones; approximately 88% were observed only once. The ten most abundant clones make up roughly 18% of the sample.

Here the chain combines TRBV4-2 and TRBJ2-7; tentative D gene TRBD2, with 7 bases matching. Input material: PBMCs. The receptor was isolated from a human donor with T large granular lymphocyte leukemia. Some clones in this sample may be carry-over from other donors' samples. The nucleotide sequence reads TGTGCCAGCAGCCAAGGGGGGGGCCCCTACGAGCAGTACTTC. It specifies CASSQGGGPYEQYF.